The rows below give T cell receptor beta chains drawn from one sample of a study of CD8+CD57+ T cells in acquired aplastic anemia. TCRdb re-called the reads with MiXCR, one entry per CDR3 protein. The sample carries about 180,000 distinct CDR3 sequences, 55% to 65% recorded once. Material for sequencing was sorted CD4+, CD8+, or CD8+CD57+ T cells (not recorded which) from PBMCs. The receptors stem from a human donor with aplastic anemia. Each CDR3 is given with its conserved first and last residue. D genes are given only for firm matches. Size values are once, few and many counts, or a class for expanded clones, and some rows have none.

D	size	J	V	DNA	CDR3
TRBD1	few	TRBJ1-3	TRBV10-3	TGTGCCATCAGGGGGACAGGGAAGAACACCATATATTTT	CAIRGTGKNTIYF
TRBD1	-	TRBJ2-1	TRBV7-2	TGTGCCAGCATGGACAGGGGCCCCCGAGAGCAGTTCTTC	CASMDRGPREQFF
-	-	TRBJ2-6	TRBV5-1	TGCGCCAGCAGCTTGTTCGGATCTGGGGCCAACGTCCTGACTTTC	CASSLFGSGANVLTF
TRBD1	once	TRBJ2-7	TRBV7-9	TGTGCCAGCAGCTTAGAAAGGGACAGGGGGACCTACGAGCAGTACTTC	CASSLERDRGTYEQYF
-	many	TRBJ2-7	TRBV12-3/TRBV12-4	TGTGCCAGCAGCCCGGGCCGGGCCCACTACGAGCAGTACTTC	CASSPGRAHYEQYF
-	many	TRBJ1-2	TRBV6-5	TGTGCCAGCAGTTACTCGACAACAGCTAACTATGGCTACACCTTC	CASSYSTTANYGYTF
TRBD1	-	TRBJ2-7	TRBV7-9	TGTGCCAGCAGCCCCGGCGGACAGGGGGACGAGCAGTACTTC	CASSPGGQGDEQYF
-	-	TRBJ1-5	TRBV5-1	TGCGCCAGCAGCTGGCGGGGGGGGTCCCAGCATTTT	CASSWRGGSQHF
-	-	TRBJ1-1	TRBV15	TGTGCCACCCACTCTCCCCAGTTGAACACTGAAGCTTTCTTT	CATHSPQLNTEAFF
-	-	TRBJ1-5	TRBV20-1	TGCAGTGCTAAACTAGGACTGAGCAATCAGCCCCAGCATTTT	CSAKLGLSNQPQHF
TRBD1	many	TRBJ2-4	TRBV19	TGTGCCAGTAGTATAGACGGACAGGGAAACATTCAGTACTTC	CASSIDGQGNIQYF
-	-	TRBJ2-7	TRBV29-1	TGCAGCGTTGATACGGGGAAAGCTTCCTACGAGCAGTACTTC	CSVDTGKASYEQYF
-	many	TRBJ1-5	TRBV12-3/TRBV12-4	TGTGCCAGCAATCGAGGGGGCAATCAGCCCCAGCATTTT	CASNRGGNQPQHF
-	-	TRBJ1-4	TRBV9	TGTGCCAGCAGCGTAAAAGGTCTTGGTGAAAAACTGTTTTTT	CASSVKGLGEKLFF
-	-	TRBJ2-5	TRBV7-2	TGTGCCAGCAAGGAACAAGAGACCCAGTACTTC	CASKEQETQYF
-	once	TRBJ1-2	TRBV20-1	TGCAGTGCTAGAGTAGGCTATGGCTACACCTTC	CSARVGYGYTF
-	-	TRBJ1-5	TRBV12-3/TRBV12-4	TGTGCCAGCAGTTTAGACCCAGGCAATCAGCCCCAGCATTTT	CASSLDPGNQPQHF
-	-	TRBJ2-7	TRBV7-2	TGTGCCAGCAGCTCCGGGGACGAGCAGTACTTC	CASSSGDEQYF
-	few	TRBJ2-2	TRBV24-1	TGTGCCACAGGCCTGAGGACGAACACCGGGGAGCTGTTTTTT	CATGLRTNTGELFF
-	-	TRBJ2-1	TRBV24-1	TGTGCCACCAGTGATTCGAAACAGCGATCCAGCTCCTACAATGAGCAGTTCTTC	CATSDSKQRSSSYNEQFF
TRBD1	-	TRBJ1-1	TRBV2	TGTGCCAGCGGATGGACAGGGGGCCGGAACACTGAAGCTTTCTTT	CASGWTGGRNTEAFF
TRBD2	many	TRBJ2-7	TRBV4-2	TGTGCCAGCAGCCAAGATATCGGGGGGACCTACGAGCAGTACTTC	CASSQDIGGTYEQYF